This TCR beta chain appears in the sequencing data of a study of blood T cell repertoires in COVID-19. Background on the study: Researchers got acute and convalescent COVID-19 samples from the United States, Italy and Spain. PBMCs, B-cell-depleted T cells, or T cells provided the cDNA or gDNA that made up the material.

This CDR3 has 15 amino acids. Between the trimmed V and J ends, which lost 8 bases and 1 base, there was a span of 17 bases. CDR1 is MDHEN, CDR2 SYDVKM, per germline. Methods used by the authors: Estimation of nucleated cell counts was performed using reference gene primer amplification. Assay used: immunoSEQ multiplex PCR; TCRdb lists only in-frame clones, some missing. The DNA was the basis for D and trimming; V, J and clone size are from that table. Among about 83,000 clones listed, around 80% were seen once. The chain links TRBV28 to TRBJ1-1; D is perhaps TRBD1 (6 bases). The sequenced sample consisted of peripheral blood. The origin of this receptor is an elderly woman with active or convalescent COVID-19. The CDR3 protein is CASWNSGTSNTEAFF. The CDR3 region has the DNA TGTGCCAGCTGGAATTCCGGGACATCGAACACTGAAGCTTTCTTT.